One sample yielded the 26 T cell receptor beta chains listed below, sequenced in a study of beta chain features in type 1 diabetes. Study-wide findings and caveats: Shorter TCRB CDR3s, moderately but significantly so, marked every one of the four CD4+ subsets in Type 1 diabetes patients.

Their antigens are not known. Every bit of the isolated RNA underwent reverse transcription, so sequencing read expressed TCRB transcripts. Using immunoSEQ multiplex PCR, the repertoire was profiled, and TCRdb retains in-frame clones only, with some absent. Counted here are hundreds of thousands of clones, over 11% occurring once; the ten biggest clones make up roughly 0.04%. The sample consisted of naive CD4+ T cells from blood. These receptors were collected from a man between 18 and 29 years old with type 1 diabetes.

This clone was seen a handful of times. The chain couples TRBV29-1 to TRBJ1-5; no clear D. Trimming shortened V by 1 base and J by 5 bases, and 9 bases separated the two germline ends. Germline CDR1 SQVTM, CDR2 ANQGSEA. CDR3 length: 13 residues. The CDR3 reads CSVEVGRDQPQHF. The CDR3, as DNA: TGCAGCGTTGAAGTGGGGAGGGATCAGCCCCAGCATTTT.

This chain connects TRBV30 to TRBJ2-3, with D hard to call. The length of the CDR3 is 13 residues. Germline assignment: CDR1 GTSNPN and CDR2 SVGIG (reference sequence). Trimming pared 3 bases from V and 1 base from J, leaving 8 bases between. This CDR3 reads CAWREPGTDTQYF. The CDR3 region has the DNA TGTGCCTGGAGGGAGCCCGGCACAGATACGCAGTATTTT. Full variable domain (missing parts from reference TRBV30 and TRBJ2-3): SQTIHQWPATLVQPVGSPLSLECTVEGTSNPNLYWYRQAAGRGLQLLFYSVGIGQISSEVPQNLSASRPQDRQFILSSKKLLLSDSGFYLCAWREPGTDTQYFGPGTRLTVL.

The chain joins TRBV4-2 to TRBJ1-5; 8 bases map to TRBD1. CDR1 is LGHNA, CDR2 YNFKEQ, per germline. Trimming took 1 base from V and 2 from J; bases not matched to a gene: 7. The CDR3 extends over 17 amino acids. The chain's CDR3 is CASSQGWETGGNQPQHF. CDR3 in DNA: TGTGCCAGCAGCCAAGGATGGGAGACAGGGGGCAATCAGCCCCAGCATTTT.

The chain recombines TRBV15 with TRBJ2-7, with a weak D call TRBD1 (5 bases). The CDR3 consists of 17 residues. Germline CDR1 reads LNHNV; CDR2 reads YYDKDF (reference sequence). Trimming left V 1 base short and J 4 bases short, with 20 bases between. The CDR3 reads CATSRGTFDSPLYEQYF. In DNA form, the CDR3 reads TGTGCCACCAGCAGAGGGACCTTCGACAGCCCCTTATACGAGCAGTACTTC.

This clone was counted a few times. The rearrangement links TRBV7-2 to TRBJ2-1; 8 nucleotides agree with TRBD2. The CDR3 loop spans 13 amino acids. Per the germline V gene, CDR1 is SGHTA and CDR2 is FQGNSA. V shed 6 bases and J 5 bases; nucleotides not matched to a gene: 3. Here the CDR3 DNA reads TGTGCCAGCAGACTAGCGGAGAACAATGAGCAGTTCTTC. Translation gives CASRLAENNEQFF.

This clone was observed a few times. This sequence joins TRBV5-6 and TRBJ2-1; a weak D match, TRBD2 (5 bases). Germline CDR1 SGHDT, CDR2 YYEEEE. CDR3 length: 16 residues. Trimming took off 4 bases at V and 7 bases at J, with 21 bases between the two ends. CDR3: CASSTGVASNLNEQFF. The CDR3 nucleotides are TGTGCCAGCAGCACCGGGGTCGCCTCTAATCTTAATGAGCAGTTCTTC.

V and J are TRBV10-3 and TRBJ1-5; 8 nucleotides agree with TRBD1. Per germline, CDR1 ENHRY and CDR2 SYGVKD. The CDR3 loop spans 14 amino acids. V shed 10 bases and J 3 bases; nucleotides not matched to a gene: 8. CDR3 protein: CATSDRDNNQPQHF. The DNA of the CDR3 is TGTGCCACTTCGGACAGGGATAACAATCAGCCCCAGCATTTT.

This clone was counted a few times. The CDR3 DNA is TGTGCCAGCAGTGTCATCTCGTTAGACGAGCAGTACTTC. It encodes CASSVISLDEQYF. V and J are TRBV2 and TRBJ2-7; D gene ambiguous. Germline V gives CDR1 SNHLY, CDR2 FYNNEI. Between the trimmed V and J ends, which lost 4 bases and 5 bases, there was a span of 12 bases. CDR3 length: 13 amino acids.

This sequence joins TRBV6-1 and TRBJ2-1; no definite D call. V was trimmed by 4 bases and J by 5 bases, leaving 21 bases between them. Germline CDR1 MNHNS, CDR2 SASEGT. This CDR3 region has 17 residues. The CDR3 spells CASSAFSGWQNHNEQFF. The DNA of the CDR3 is TGTGCCAGCAGTGCTTTCTCGGGTTGGCAGAATCACAATGAGCAGTTCTTC.

The CDR3, as DNA: TGCAGTGCCCCCGGAGGGGAGGGATCGTTCTTC. Residues: CSAPGGEGSFF. The chain couples TRBV20-1 to TRBJ2-1; 7 bases agree with TRBD2. Germline CDR1 DFQATT, CDR2 SNEGSKA (reference sequence). CDR3 length equals 11 residues. Germline trimming cut 6 bases from V and 15 bases from J; bases unmatched to any gene: 11.

This clone appeared a few times. The chain employs TRBV7-2 and TRBJ2-7; 8 positions agree with TRBD1. This CDR3 region has 15 residues. The germline CDR1 and CDR2 sequences are SGHTA and FQGNSA. Trimming removed 0 bases from V and 2 bases from J; junction bases left unmatched: 3. The CDR3 sequence: CASSLAGQGAYEQYF. The CDR3 nucleotides are TGTGCCAGCAGCTTAGCAGGACAGGGAGCCTACGAGCAGTACTTC.

This clone appeared a few times. The chain combines TRBV5-4 with TRBJ2-5; TRBD1 is a possible D gene (6 bases). V was shortened by 0 bases and J by 0 bases, with 9 bases between the two germline ends. The CDR3 consists of 15 residues. CDR1 and CDR2 (germline): SGHNT, YYREEE (reference sequence). CDR3 coding DNA: TGTGCCAGCAGCTTGGAGACAGGCTACCAAGAGACCCAGTACTTC. Encoded protein: CASSLETGYQETQYF.

The rearrangement joins TRBV19 to TRBJ1-5, with TRBD1 as a possible D gene (5 bases). The CDR3 is 13 amino acids. Between the trimmed V and J ends, which lost 7 bases and 2 bases, there was a span of 9 bases. Germline V gene data show CDR1 as LNHDA and CDR2 as SQIVND (reference sequence). The CDR3 loop reads CASTQQGNQPQHF. The DNA of the CDR3 is TGTGCCAGTACCCAACAGGGCAATCAGCCCCAGCATTTT.

The chain joins TRBV10-3 to TRBJ2-3, with D uncertain. CDR1 is ENHRY and CDR2 is SYGVKD in the germline V gene. V gave up 2 bases and J gave up 11 bases, with 8 bases separating them. The CDR3 is 11 residues long. CDR3 sequence (DNA): TGTGCCATCAGTGAGGAAAAGGGGCAGTATTTT. Its protein product is CAISEEKGQYF.

The chain links TRBV5-4 to TRBJ1-3; D unresolved. The V gene's germline CDR1 is SGHNT and CDR2 YYREEE (reference sequence). V lost 2 bases, J lost 5 bases, and 5 bases lay in between. This CDR3 is built from 12 residues. This CDR3 reads CASSFDRNTIYF. As DNA, the CDR3 is TGTGCCAGCAGCTTTGACAGAAACACCATATATTTT.

This clone was detected only a few times. The chain recombines TRBV10-3 with TRBJ2-6, with D unclear. Germline V gene sequence: CDR1 ENHRY, CDR2 SYGVKD. The CDR3 sequence is 16 residues long. V was shortened by 7 bases and J by 2 bases, with 15 bases between the two germline ends. The chain's CDR3 is CAITAGRSPGANVLTF. In DNA form, the CDR3 reads TGTGCCATCACCGCTGGACGGTCCCCTGGGGCCAACGTCCTGACTTTC.

This chain joins TRBV30 and TRBJ1-4; TRBD1 aligns across 8 bases. The CDR3 has 12 residues. With 7 bases clipped from V and 8 bases from J, the junction kept 6 bases outside the gene matches. From germline, CDR1 is GTSNPN and CDR2 SVGIG (reference sequence). CDR3 sequence: CAFDRGQEKLFF. DNA for the CDR3: TGTGCCTTCGACAGGGGCCAGGAAAAACTGTTTTTT. Full variable domain (outside the CDR3, taken from reference TRBV30 and TRBJ1-4): SQTIHQWPATLVQPVGSPLSLECTVEGTSNPNLYWYRQAAGRGLQLLFYSVGIGQISSEVPQNLSASRPQDRQFILSSKKLLLSDSGFYLCAFDRGQEKLFFGSGTQLSVL.

This clone was seen only a few times. The J gene is TRBJ1-5, the V gene TRBV29-1; 7 nucleotides match TRBD1. Germline V CDR1 and CDR2: SQVTM, ANQGSEA. V shed 7 bases, J shed 1 base, and the junction held 4 bases outside the gene matches. CDR3 length equals 13 residues. The CDR3 loop is CSATGNSNQPQHF. The DNA for the CDR3 is TGCAGCGCGACAGGGAACAGCAATCAGCCCCAGCATTTT.

DNA of the CDR3: TGCGCCAGCAGCCACGGAAACAGTAAAGAAAAACTGTTTTTT. Its translation is CASSHGNSKEKLFF. The V call is TRBV4-3, the J call TRBJ1-4; D unresolved. V was clipped by 3 bases and J by 8 bases, with 13 bases between them. The V gene's germline CDR1 is LGHNA and CDR2 YSLEER. The CDR3 length is 14 residues.

The genes are TRBV29-1 and TRBJ1-2; maybe TRBD1 (5 bases). The CDR3 totals 14 residues. Per the germline V gene, CDR1 is SQVTM and CDR2 is ANQGSEA. Trimming left V 3 bases short and J 8 bases short, with 19 bases between. In nucleotides, the CDR3 is TGCAGCGTTGATCCCCGGGGAGGGGCCCGGGGCTACACCTTC. Translating gives CSVDPRGGARGYTF.

The rearrangement links TRBV30 to TRBJ2-3; no definite D call. The CDR3 length is 15 residues. Trimming pared 2 bases from V and 2 bases from J, leaving 14 bases between. CDR1 and CDR2 (germline): GTSNPN, SVGIG (reference sequence). As DNA, the CDR3 is TGTGCCTGGAGTCCAGCCCCGGGTTACACAGATACGCAGTATTTT. Translation: CAWSPAPGYTDTQYF.

In its sample, this clone was seen a few times. The chain links TRBV7-9 to TRBJ2-4, with D perhaps matching TRBD1 or TRBD2 (6 bases each). The V end was cut by 5 bases, the J end by 0 bases, with 11 bases between. The CDR3 extends over 15 amino acids. Germline values: CDR1 SEHNR, CDR2 FQNEAQ (reference sequence). CDR3 loop: CASSLAGQAKNIQYF. The CDR3 DNA reads as TGTGCCAGCAGCCTGGCGGGACAAGCCAAAAACATTCAGTACTTC.

The chain couples TRBV27 to TRBJ2-7; D may be TRBD1 (5 bases). Germline V gene lookup returns CDR1 MNHEY and CDR2 SMNVEV (reference sequence). Trimming cost V 0 bases and J 1 base, with 10 bases left between them. The CDR3 is 15 amino acids. The CDR3 reads CASSLSPGKSYEQYF. The CDR3 nucleotides are TGTGCCAGCAGTTTATCCCCAGGGAAGTCCTACGAGCAGTACTTC.

This clone was found a few times. The chain joins TRBV4-1 to TRBJ2-1; either TRBD1 or TRBD2 may fit D (5 bases each). CDR3 length: 14 amino acids. Trimming stripped 2 bases from V and 5 bases from J, with 10 bases between. Germline lookup yields CDR1 MGHRA and CDR2 YSYEKL. CDR3 coding DNA: TGCGCCAGCAGCCAAATGGGGGTCGACAATGAGCAGTTCTTC. Encoded protein: CASSQMGVDNEQFF.

In its sample, this clone was seen a few times. The chain joins TRBV29-1 to TRBJ2-1; 8 bases are shared with TRBD1. Trimming removed 6 bases from V and 6 bases from J; junction bases left unmatched: 10. CDR3 length: 14 amino acids. Germline V CDR1 and CDR2: SQVTM, ANQGSEA. The CDR3 loop reads CSVTGTGALNEQFF. In nucleotides, the CDR3 is TGCAGCGTGACCGGGACAGGCGCCCTCAATGAGCAGTTCTTC.

This clone came up a few times. The genes are TRBV7-9 and TRBJ2-3; D gene uncertain. CDR1 SEHNR and CDR2 FQNEAQ come from the germline V gene (reference sequence). V lost 5 bases, J lost 2 bases, and 11 bases lay in between. CDR3 size: 14 residues. The CDR3 spells CASSANLDTDTQYF. CDR3 sequence (DNA): TGTGCCAGCAGCGCCAACTTGGACACAGATACGCAGTATTTT.